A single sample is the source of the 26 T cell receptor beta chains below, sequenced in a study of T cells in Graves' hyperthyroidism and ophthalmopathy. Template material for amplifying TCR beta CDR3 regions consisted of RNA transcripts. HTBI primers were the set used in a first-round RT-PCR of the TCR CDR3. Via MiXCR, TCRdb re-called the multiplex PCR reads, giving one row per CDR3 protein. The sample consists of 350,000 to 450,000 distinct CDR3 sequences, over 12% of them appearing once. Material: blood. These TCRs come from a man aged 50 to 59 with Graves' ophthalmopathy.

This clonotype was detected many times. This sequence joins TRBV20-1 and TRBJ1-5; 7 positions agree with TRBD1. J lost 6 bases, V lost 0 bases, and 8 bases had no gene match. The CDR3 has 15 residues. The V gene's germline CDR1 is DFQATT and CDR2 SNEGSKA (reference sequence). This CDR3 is CSARDPGGGRQPQHF. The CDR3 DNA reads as TGCAGTGCTAGAGATCCAGGAGGGGGCCGTCAGCCCCAGCATTTT.

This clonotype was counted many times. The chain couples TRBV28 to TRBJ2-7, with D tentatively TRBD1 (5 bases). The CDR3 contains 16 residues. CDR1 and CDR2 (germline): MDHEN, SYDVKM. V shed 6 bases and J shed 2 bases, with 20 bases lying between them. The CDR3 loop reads CASRPTTDTGPYEQYF. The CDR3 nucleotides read TGTGCCAGCAGACCGACCACGGACACTGGACCCTACGAGCAGTACTTC.

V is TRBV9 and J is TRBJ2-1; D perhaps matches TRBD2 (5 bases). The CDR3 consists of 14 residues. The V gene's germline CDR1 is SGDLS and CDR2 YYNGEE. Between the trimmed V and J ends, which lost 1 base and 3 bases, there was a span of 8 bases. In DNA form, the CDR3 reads TGTGCCAGCAGCGTACAACTAGGCTACAATGAGCAGTTCTTC. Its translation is CASSVQLGYNEQFF.

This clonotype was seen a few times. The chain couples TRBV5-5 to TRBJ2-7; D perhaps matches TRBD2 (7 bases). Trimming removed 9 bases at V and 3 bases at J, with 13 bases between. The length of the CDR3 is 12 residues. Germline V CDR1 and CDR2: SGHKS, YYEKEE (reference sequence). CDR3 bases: TGTGCCACCCCCGGGGGGCGCTACGAGCAGTACTTC. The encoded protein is CATPGGRYEQYF.

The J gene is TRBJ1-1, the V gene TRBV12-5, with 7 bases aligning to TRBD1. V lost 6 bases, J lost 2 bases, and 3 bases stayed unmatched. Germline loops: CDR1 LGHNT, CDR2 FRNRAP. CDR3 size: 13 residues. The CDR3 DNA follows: TGTGCTAGTGGCTTAGGGGGCAACACTGAAGCTTTCTTT. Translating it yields CASGLGGNTEAFF.

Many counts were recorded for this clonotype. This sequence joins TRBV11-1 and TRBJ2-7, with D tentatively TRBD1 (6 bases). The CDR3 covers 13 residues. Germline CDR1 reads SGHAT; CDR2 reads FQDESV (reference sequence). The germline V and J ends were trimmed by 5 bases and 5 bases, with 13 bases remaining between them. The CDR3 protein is CASSRDRFNEQYF. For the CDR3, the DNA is TGTGCCAGCAGCCGTGACAGGTTCAACGAGCAGTACTTC. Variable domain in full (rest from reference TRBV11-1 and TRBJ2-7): EAEVAQSPRYKITEKSQAVAFWCDPISGHATLYWYRQILGQGPELLVQFQDESVVDDSQLPKDRFSAERLKGVDSTLKIQPAELGDSAMYLCASSRDRFNEQYFGPGTRLTVT.

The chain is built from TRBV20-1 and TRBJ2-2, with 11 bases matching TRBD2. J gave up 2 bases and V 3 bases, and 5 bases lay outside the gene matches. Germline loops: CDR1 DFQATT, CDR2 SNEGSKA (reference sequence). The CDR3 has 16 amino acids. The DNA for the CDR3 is TGCAGTGCTAGGGTGACTAGCGGGATTAACACCGGGGAGCTGTTTTTT. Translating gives CSARVTSGINTGELFF.

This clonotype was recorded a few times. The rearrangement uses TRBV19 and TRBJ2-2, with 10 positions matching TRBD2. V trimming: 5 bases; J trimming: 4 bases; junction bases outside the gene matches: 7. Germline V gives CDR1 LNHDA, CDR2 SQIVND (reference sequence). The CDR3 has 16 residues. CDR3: CASSLIAGGGTGELFF. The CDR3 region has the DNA TGTGCCAGTAGTTTAATAGCGGGAGGCGGCACCGGGGAGCTGTTTTTT. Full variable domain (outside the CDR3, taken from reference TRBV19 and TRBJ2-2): DGGITQSPKYLFRKEGQNVTLSCEQNLNHDAMYWYRQDPGQGLRLIYYSQIVNDFQKGDIAEGYSVSREKKESFPLTVTSAQKNPTAFYLCASSLIAGGGTGELFFGEGSRLTVL.

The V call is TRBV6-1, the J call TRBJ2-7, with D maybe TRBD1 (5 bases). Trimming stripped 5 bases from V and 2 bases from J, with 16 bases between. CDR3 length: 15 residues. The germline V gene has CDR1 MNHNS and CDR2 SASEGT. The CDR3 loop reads CASSNPGQITYEQYF. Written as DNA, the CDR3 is TGTGCCAGCAGTAACCCCGGACAAATCACCTACGAGCAGTACTTC.

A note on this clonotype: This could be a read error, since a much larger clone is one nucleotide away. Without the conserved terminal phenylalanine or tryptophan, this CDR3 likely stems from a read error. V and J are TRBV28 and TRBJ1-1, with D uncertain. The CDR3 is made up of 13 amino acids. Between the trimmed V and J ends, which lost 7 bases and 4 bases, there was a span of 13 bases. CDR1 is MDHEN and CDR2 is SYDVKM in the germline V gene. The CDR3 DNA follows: TGTGCCAGCACCACCCCAGGCTCCACTGAAGCTTTCCTT. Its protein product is CASTTPGSTEAFL.

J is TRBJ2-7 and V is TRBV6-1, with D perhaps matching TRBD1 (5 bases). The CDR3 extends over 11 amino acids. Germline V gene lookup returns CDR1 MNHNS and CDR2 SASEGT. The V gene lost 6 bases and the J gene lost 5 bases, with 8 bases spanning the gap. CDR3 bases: TGTGCCAGCAGCAGGGCCCACGAGCAGTACTTC. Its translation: CASSRAHEQYF.

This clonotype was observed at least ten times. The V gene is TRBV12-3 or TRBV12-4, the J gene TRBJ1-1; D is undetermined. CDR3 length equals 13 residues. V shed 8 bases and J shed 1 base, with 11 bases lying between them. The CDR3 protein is CASATPPNTEAFF. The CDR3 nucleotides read TGTGCCAGCGCTACTCCACCGAACACTGAAGCTTTCTTT.

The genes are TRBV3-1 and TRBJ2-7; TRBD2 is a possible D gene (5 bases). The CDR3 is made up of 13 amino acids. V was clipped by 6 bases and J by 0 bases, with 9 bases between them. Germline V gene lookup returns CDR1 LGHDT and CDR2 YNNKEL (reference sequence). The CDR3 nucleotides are TGTGCCAGCAGTCGACGGGGCTCCTACGAGCAGTACTTC. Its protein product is CASSRRGSYEQYF.

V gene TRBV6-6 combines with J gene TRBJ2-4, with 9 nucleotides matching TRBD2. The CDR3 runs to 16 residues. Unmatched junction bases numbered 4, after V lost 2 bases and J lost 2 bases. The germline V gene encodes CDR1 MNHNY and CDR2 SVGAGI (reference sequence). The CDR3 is CASSYGRGGSKNIQYF. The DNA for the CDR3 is TGTGCCAGCAGTTACGGGCGGGGGGGGTCCAAAAACATTCAGTACTTC.

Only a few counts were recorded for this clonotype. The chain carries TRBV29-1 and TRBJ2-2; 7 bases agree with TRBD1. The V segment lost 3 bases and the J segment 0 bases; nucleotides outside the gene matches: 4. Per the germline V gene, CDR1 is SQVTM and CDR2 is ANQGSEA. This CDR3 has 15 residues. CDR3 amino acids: CSVDPGTANTGELFF. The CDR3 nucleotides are TGCAGCGTTGATCCCGGGACAGCGAACACCGGGGAGCTGTTTTTT.

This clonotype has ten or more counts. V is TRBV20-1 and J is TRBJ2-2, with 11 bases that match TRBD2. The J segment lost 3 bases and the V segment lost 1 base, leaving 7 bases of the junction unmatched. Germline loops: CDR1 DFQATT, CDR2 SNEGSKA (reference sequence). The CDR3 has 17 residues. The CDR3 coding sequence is TGCAGTGCTAGAGTACTAGCGGGAGTCCCTCACACCGGGGAGCTGTTTTTT. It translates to CSARVLAGVPHTGELFF.

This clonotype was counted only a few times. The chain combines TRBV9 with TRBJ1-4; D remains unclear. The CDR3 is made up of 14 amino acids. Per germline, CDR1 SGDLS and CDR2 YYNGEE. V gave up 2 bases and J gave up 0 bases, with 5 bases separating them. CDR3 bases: TGTGCCAGCAGCGTGAGTGCAACTAATGAAAAACTGTTTTTT. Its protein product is CASSVSATNEKLFF.

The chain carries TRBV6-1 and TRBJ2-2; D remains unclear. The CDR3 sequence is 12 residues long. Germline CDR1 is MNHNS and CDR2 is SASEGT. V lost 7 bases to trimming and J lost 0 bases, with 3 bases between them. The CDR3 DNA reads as TGTGCCAGCAACCCGAACACCGGGGAGCTGTTTTTT. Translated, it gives CASNPNTGELFF.

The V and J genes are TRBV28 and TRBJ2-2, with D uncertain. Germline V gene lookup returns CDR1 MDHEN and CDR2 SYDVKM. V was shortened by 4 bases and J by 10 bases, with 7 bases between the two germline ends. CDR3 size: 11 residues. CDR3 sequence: CASSWAAELFF. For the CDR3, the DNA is TGTGCCAGCAGTTGGGCCGCGGAGCTGTTTTTT. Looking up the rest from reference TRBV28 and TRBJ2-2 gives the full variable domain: DVKVTQSSRYLVKRTGEKVFLECVQDMDHENMFWYRQDPGLGLRLIYFSYDVKMKEKGDIPEGYSVSREKKERFSLILESASTNQTSMYLCASSWAAELFFGEGSRLTVL.

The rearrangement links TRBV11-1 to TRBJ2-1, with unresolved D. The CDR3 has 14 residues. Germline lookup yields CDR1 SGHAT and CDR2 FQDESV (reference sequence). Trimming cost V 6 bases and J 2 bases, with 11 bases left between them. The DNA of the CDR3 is TGTGCCAGCAGATTCTTCGGACCCTACAATGAGCAGTTCTTC. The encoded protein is CASRFFGPYNEQFF.

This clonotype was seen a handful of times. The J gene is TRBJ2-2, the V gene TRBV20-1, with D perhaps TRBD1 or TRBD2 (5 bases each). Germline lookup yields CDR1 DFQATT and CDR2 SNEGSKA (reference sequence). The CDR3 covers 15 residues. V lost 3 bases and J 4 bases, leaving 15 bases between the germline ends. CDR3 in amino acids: CSASRALGPTGELFF. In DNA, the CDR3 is TGCAGTGCTAGCCGAGCCCTGGGACCCACCGGGGAGCTGTTTTTT.

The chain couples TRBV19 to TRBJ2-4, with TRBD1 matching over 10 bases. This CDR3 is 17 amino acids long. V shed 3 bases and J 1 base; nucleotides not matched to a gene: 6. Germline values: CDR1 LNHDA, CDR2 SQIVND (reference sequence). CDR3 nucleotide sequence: TGTGCCAGTAGTATTATGGGGGACAGGGGTGCCAAAAACATTCAGTACTTC. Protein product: CASSIMGDRGAKNIQYF.

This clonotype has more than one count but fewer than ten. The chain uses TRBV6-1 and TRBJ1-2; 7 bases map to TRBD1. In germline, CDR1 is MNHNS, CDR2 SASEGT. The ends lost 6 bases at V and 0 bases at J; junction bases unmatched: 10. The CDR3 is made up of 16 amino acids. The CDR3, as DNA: TGTGCCAGCAGGTACCGACAGGGCCAGGCTAACTATGGCTACACCTTC. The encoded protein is CASRYRQGQANYGYTF.

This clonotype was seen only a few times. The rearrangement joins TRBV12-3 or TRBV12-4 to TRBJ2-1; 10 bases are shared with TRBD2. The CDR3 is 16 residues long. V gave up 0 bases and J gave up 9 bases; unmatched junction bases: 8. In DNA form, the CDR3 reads TGTGCCAGCAGTTTAGCGCCTAGCGGGAGTTCGGGTGAGCAGTTCTTC. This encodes CASSLAPSGSSGEQFF.

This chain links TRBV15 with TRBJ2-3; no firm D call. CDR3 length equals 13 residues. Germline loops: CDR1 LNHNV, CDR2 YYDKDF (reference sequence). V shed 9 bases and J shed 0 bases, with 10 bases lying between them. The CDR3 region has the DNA TGTGCCACGAGACGCCGAAGCACAGATACGCAGTATTTT. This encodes CATRRRSTDTQYF.

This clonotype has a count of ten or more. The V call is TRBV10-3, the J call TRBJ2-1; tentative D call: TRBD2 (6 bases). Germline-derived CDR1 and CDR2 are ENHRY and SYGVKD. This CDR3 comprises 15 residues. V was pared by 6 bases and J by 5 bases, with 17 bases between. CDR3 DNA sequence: TGTGCCATCAGACCCCGGGGGTCCGACGACAATGAGCAGTTCTTC. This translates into CAIRPRGSDDNEQFF.